This TCR beta chain was recorded in a study of T cells after yellow fever vaccination. V shed 3 bases and J shed 2 bases, with 7 bases lying between them. This CDR3 region has 12 residues. Germline values: CDR1 DFQATT, CDR2 SNEGSKA (reference sequence). TCRdb recomputed calls from the 5' RACE reads with MiXCR, one row per CDR3 protein. The repertoire has roughly 500,000 distinct CDR3 sequences, under 25% of them found once; the top ten carry roughly an eighth. The sample consisted of PBMCs, taken 15 days after the yellow fever booster vaccination. V and J are TRBV20-1 and TRBJ2-5; the D is unclear. The source is a man younger than 45 who received the YFV17D yellow fever vaccine. The CDR3 coding sequence is TGCAGTGCTAGTTACGGTCAAGAGACCCAGTACTTC. Amino acids: CSASYGQETQYF.